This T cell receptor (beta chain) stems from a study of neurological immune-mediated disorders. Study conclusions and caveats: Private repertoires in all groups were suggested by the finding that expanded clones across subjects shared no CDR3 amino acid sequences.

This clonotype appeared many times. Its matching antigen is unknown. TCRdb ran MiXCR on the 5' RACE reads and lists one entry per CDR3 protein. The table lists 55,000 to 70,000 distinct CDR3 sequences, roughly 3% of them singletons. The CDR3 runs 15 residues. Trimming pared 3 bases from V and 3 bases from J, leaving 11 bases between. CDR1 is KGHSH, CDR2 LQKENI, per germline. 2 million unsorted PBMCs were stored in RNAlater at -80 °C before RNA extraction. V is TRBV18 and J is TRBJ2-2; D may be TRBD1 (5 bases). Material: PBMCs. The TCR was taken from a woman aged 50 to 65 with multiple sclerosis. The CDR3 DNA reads TGTGCCAGCTCACCGCTTACAGGAGACACCGGGGAGCTGTTTTTT. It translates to CASSPLTGDTGELFF.